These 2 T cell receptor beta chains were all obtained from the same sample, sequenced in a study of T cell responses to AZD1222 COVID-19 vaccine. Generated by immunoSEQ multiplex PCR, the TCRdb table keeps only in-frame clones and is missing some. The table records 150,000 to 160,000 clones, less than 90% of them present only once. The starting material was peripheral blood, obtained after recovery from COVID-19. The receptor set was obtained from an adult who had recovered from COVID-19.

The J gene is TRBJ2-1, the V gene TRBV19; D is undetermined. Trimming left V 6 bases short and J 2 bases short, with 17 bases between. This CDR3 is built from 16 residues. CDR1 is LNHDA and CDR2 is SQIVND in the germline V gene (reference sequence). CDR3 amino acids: CASSGPGELPYNEQFF. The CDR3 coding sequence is TGTGCCAGTAGCGGGCCCGGCGAACTACCCTACAATGAGCAGTTCTTC.

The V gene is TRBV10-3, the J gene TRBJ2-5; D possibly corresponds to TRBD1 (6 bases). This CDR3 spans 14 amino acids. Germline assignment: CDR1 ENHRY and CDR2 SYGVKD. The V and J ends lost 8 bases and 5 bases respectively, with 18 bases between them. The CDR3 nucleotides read TGTGCCATCGGGACGACGACAGGCCCGGAGACCCAGTACTTC. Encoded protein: CAIGTTTGPETQYF.